These T cell receptor beta chains were read from a single sample in a study of cytomegalovirus exposure and HLA in healthy donors. Only in-frame clones appear in the TCRdb table, and some are missing; sequencing was by immunoSEQ multiplex PCR. This table has 65,000 to 100,000 clones, roughly 77% appearing once. Source material: PBMCs. The receptors derive from a man aged 35 to 55 in good health and CMV-seronegative. Each CDR3 is given with its conserved first and last residue. The order of the fields is clone size, D gene, V gene, J gene, CDR3 DNA, CDR3 protein. D genes are given only for firm matches. Clone sizes are given selectively: once, few, many, or a class where the clone is expanded.

clone size: .; D gene: .; V gene: TRBV7-8; J gene: TRBJ1-5; CDR3 DNA: TGTGCCAGCAGCTTTTCCAGGGATGGCAATCAGCCCCAGCATTTT; CDR3 protein: CASSFSRDGNQPQHF
clone size: .; D gene: .; V gene: TRBV5-6; J gene: TRBJ1-2; CDR3 DNA: TGTGCCAGCAGCTTGGGTGTGGTCGGGGGAGCTAACTATGGCTACACCTTC; CDR3 protein: CASSLGVVGGANYGYTF
clone size: once; D gene: TRBD1; V gene: TRBV7-2; J gene: TRBJ1-1; CDR3 DNA: TGTGCCAGCAGCTTAGGACGGACAGGGGGCACTGAAGCTTTCTTT; CDR3 protein: CASSLGRTGGTEAFF
clone size: .; D gene: .; V gene: TRBV28; J gene: TRBJ1-5; CDR3 DNA: TGTGCCAGCAGGATTCGAGATCAGCCCCAGCATTTT; CDR3 protein: CASRIRDQPQHF
clone size: .; D gene: TRBD2; V gene: TRBV9; J gene: TRBJ2-3; CDR3 DNA: TGTGCCAGCAGCGTAGCGGGGGGGCCAGATACGCAGTATTTT; CDR3 protein: CASSVAGGPDTQYF
clone size: .; D gene: TRBD1; V gene: TRBV5-6; J gene: TRBJ2-3; CDR3 DNA: TGTGCCAGCTCCCGGACAGGCCCCCTGGGAGATACGCAGTATTTT; CDR3 protein: CASSRTGPLGDTQYF
clone size: .; D gene: TRBD1; V gene: TRBV4-1; J gene: TRBJ1-1; CDR3 DNA: TGCGCCAGCACCGGGACAGGGGGCGTGGAAGCTTTCTTT; CDR3 protein: CASTGTGGVEAFF
clone size: .; D gene: TRBD2; V gene: TRBV28; J gene: TRBJ2-3; CDR3 DNA: TGTGCCAGCAGCCCCTTCCTGACTGGACTAGCGGGCCCCTCCTCCACAGATACGCAGTATTTT; CDR3 protein: CASSPFLTGLAGPSSTDTQYF
clone size: .; D gene: .; V gene: TRBV5-1; J gene: TRBJ1-3; CDR3 DNA: TGCGCCAGCAGCCCTGGGGGGTCTGGAAACACCATATATTTT; CDR3 protein: CASSPGGSGNTIYF
clone size: once; D gene: TRBD1; V gene: TRBV19; J gene: TRBJ1-2; CDR3 DNA: TGTGCCAGTATCCCTAGGGGGCAGAGAGCTAACTATGGCTACACCTTC; CDR3 protein: CASIPRGQRANYGYTF
clone size: once; D gene: .; V gene: TRBV6-5; J gene: TRBJ1-4; CDR3 DNA: TGTGCCAGCAGGCGCCGGGGGGGCGGGGGTGAAAAACTGTTTTTT; CDR3 protein: CASRRRGGGGEKLFF
clone size: .; D gene: .; V gene: TRBV13; J gene: TRBJ1-1; CDR3 DNA: TGTGCCAGCAGCCCACAGGTTCTTGAAGCTTTCTTT; CDR3 protein: CASSPQVLEAFF
clone size: .; D gene: TRBD2; V gene: TRBV5-6; J gene: TRBJ2-1; CDR3 DNA: TGTGCCAGCAGCCTGACTAGCTATGAGCAGTTCTTC; CDR3 protein: CASSLTSYEQFF
clone size: once; D gene: .; V gene: TRBV19; J gene: TRBJ2-2; CDR3 DNA: TGTGCCAGTAAAGAGACAGGGAGGCCCGGGGAGCTGTTTTTT; CDR3 protein: CASKETGRPGELFF
clone size: .; D gene: TRBD1; V gene: TRBV7-9; J gene: TRBJ1-4; CDR3 DNA: TGTGCCAGCAGCCTCACAGGGGATGGGGAAAAACTGTTTTTT; CDR3 protein: CASSLTGDGEKLFF
clone size: once; D gene: TRBD1; V gene: TRBV6-1; J gene: TRBJ2-7; CDR3 DNA: TGTGCCAGCAGGTTGACAGGGGTGAGAGAGCAGTACTTC; CDR3 protein: CASRLTGVREQYF
clone size: .; D gene: .; V gene: TRBV29-1; J gene: TRBJ1-2; CDR3 DNA: TGCAGCGTCGCCACAGGGACCGACTATGGCTACACCTTC; CDR3 protein: CSVATGTDYGYTF
clone size: .; D gene: TRBD1; V gene: TRBV7-9; J gene: TRBJ1-4; CDR3 DNA: TGTTCCAGCAGCTTAGAACAGGGGGCAAAACTGTTTTTT; CDR3 protein: CSSSLEQGAKLFF